One TCR beta chain is described in this entry. CDR3 length equals 15 residues. V dropped 6 bases and J dropped 0 bases, with 13 bases sitting between them. Per germline, CDR1 SGHRS and CDR2 YFSETQ. Seattle participants joined during active infection and were tracked over time. This entry is derived from a study of blood T cell repertoires in COVID-19. Whole-study context: The United States, Italy and Spain provided the acute and convalescent COVID-19 samples.

Profiling relied on immunoSEQ multiplex PCR, and the TCRdb table lists in-frame clones only, not all of them. The sample lists roughly 480,000 clones, nearly 90% occurring once. The chain recombines TRBV5-1 with TRBJ2-1, with unresolved D. The sequenced sample was peripheral blood. The receptor was isolated from a man between 18 and 29 years old with COVID-19, enrolled during active disease. The CDR3 is CASKMAASSYNEQFF. CDR3 in DNA: TGCGCCAGCAAAATGGCGGCGAGCTCCTACAATGAGCAGTTCTTC.